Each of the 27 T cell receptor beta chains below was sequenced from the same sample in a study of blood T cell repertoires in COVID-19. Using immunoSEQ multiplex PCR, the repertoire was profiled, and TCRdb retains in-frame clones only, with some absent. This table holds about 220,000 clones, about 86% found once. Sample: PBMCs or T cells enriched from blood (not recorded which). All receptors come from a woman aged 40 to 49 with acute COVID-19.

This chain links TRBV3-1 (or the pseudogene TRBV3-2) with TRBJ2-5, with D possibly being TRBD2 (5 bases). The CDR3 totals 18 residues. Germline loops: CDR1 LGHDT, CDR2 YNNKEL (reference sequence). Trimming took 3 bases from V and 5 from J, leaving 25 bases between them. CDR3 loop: CASSHLRGLRTSAETQYF. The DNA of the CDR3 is TGTGCCAGCAGCCACCTTAGAGGGCTACGGACGAGTGCGGAGACCCAGTACTTC.

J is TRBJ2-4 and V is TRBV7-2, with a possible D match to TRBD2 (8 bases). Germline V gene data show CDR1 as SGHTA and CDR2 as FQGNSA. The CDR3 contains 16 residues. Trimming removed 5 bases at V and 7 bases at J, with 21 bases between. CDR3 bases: TGTGCCAGCAGCCCCACTAGCGGAGGGGGCAGTAACATTCAGTACTTC. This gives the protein CASSPTSGGGSNIQYF.

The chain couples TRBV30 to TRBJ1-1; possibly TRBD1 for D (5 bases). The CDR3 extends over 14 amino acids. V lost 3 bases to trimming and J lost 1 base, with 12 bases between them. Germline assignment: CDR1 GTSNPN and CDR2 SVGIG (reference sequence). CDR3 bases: TGTGCCTGGAGACCCGGACACCGGAACACTGAAGCTTTCTTT. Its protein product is CAWRPGHRNTEAFF.

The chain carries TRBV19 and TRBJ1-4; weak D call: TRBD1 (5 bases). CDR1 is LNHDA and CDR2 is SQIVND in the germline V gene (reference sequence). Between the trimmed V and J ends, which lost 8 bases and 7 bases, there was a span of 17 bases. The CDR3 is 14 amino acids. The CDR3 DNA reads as TGTGCCAGTCAACATAGGGGTGGTTCTGAAAAACTGTTTTTT. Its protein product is CASQHRGGSEKLFF. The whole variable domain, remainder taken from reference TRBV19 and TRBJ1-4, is DGGITQSPKYLFRKEGQNVTLSCEQNLNHDAMYWYRQDPGQGLRLIYYSQIVNDFQKGDIAEGYSVSREKKESFPLTVTSAQKNPTAFYLCASQHRGGSEKLFFGSGTQLSVL.

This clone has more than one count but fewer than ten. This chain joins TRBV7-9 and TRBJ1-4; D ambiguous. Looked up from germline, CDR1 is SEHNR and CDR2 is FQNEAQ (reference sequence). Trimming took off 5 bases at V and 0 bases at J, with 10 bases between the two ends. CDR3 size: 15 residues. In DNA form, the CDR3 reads TGTGCCAGCAGCCCACAACATGCAACTAATGAAAAACTGTTTTTT. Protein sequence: CASSPQHATNEKLFF.

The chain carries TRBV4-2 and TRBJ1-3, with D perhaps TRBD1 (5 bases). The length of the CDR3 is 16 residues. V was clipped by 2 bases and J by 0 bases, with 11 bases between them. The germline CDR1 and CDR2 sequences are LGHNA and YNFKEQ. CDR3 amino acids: CASSQLTAISGNTIYF. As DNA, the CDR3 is TGTGCCAGCAGCCAACTGACAGCTATCTCTGGAAACACCATATATTTT.

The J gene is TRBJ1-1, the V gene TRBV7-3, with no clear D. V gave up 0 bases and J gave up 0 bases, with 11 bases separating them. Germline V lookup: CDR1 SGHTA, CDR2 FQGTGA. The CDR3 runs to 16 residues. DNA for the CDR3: TGTGCCAGCAGCTTAACTTCGGCAGGCATGAACACTGAAGCTTTCTTT. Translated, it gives CASSLTSAGMNTEAFF.

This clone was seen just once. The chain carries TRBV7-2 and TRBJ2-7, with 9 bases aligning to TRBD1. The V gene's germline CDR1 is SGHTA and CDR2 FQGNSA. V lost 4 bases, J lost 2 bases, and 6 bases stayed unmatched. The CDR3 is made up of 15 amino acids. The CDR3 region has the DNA TGTGCCAGCAGCTGGGGACAGGGAGGTACCTACGAGCAGTACTTC. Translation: CASSWGQGGTYEQYF.

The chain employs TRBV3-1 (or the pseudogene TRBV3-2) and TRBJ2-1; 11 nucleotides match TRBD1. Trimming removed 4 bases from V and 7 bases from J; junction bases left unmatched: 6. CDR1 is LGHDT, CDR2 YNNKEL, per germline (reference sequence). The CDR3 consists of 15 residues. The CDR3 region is CASSPGQGDGNEQFF. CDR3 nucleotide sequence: TGTGCCAGCAGCCCGGGACAGGGGGATGGGAATGAGCAGTTCTTC.

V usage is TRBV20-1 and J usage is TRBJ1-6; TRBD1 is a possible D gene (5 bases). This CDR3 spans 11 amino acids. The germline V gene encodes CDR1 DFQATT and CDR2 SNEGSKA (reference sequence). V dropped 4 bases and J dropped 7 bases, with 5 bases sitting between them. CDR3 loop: CSAKGNSPLHF. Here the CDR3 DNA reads TGCAGTGCTAAGGGGAATTCACCCCTCCACTTT.

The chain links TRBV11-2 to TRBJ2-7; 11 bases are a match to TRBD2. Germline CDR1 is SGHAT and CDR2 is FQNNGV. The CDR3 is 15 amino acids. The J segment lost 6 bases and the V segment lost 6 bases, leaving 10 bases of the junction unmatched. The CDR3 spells CASSTAGTSGLEQYF. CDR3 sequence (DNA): TGTGCCAGCAGTACAGCCGGGACTAGCGGACTCGAGCAGTACTTC. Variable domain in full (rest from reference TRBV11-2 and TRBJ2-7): EAGVAQSPRYKIIEKRQSVAFWCNPISGHATLYWYQQILGQGPKLLIQFQNNGVVDDSQLPKDRFSAERLKGVDSTLKIQPAKLEDSAVYLCASSTAGTSGLEQYFGPGTRLTVT.

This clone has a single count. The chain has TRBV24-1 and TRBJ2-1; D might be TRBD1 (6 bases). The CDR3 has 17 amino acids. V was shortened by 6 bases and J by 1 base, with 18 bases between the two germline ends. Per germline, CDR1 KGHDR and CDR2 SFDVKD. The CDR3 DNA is TGTGCCACCAGTCCTAGGGCCGGGACACCTTCCTACAATGAGCAGTTCTTC. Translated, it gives CATSPRAGTPSYNEQFF.

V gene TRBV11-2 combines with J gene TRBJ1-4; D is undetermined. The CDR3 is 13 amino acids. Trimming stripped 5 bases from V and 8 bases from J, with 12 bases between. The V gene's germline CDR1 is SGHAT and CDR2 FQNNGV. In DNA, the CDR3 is TGTGCCAGCAGCCCGGGAGAAAGGGAAAAACTGTTTTTT. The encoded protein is CASSPGEREKLFF. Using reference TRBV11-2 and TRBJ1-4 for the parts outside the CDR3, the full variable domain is EAGVAQSPRYKIIEKRQSVAFWCNPISGHATLYWYQQILGQGPKLLIQFQNNGVVDDSQLPKDRFSAERLKGVDSTLKIQPAKLEDSAVYLCASSPGEREKLFFGSGTQLSVL.

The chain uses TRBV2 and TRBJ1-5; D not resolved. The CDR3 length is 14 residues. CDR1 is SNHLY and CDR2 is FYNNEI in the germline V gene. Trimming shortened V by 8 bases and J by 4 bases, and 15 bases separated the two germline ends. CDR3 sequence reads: CASRLPNGNQPQHF. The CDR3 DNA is TGTGCCAGCCGACTCCCCAACGGTAATCAGCCCCAGCATTTT.

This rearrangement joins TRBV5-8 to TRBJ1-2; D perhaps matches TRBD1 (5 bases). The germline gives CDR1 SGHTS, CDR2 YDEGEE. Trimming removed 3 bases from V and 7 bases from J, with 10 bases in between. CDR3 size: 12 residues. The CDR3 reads CASSSAGTGYTF. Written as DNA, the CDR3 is TGTGCCAGCAGCTCAGCGGGGACTGGCTACACCTTC.

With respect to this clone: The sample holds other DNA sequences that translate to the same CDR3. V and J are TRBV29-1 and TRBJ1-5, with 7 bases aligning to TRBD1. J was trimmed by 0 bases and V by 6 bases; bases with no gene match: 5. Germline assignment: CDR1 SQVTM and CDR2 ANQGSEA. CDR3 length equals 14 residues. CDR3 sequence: CSVRQGGSNQPQHF. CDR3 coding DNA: TGCAGCGTCAGACAGGGTGGTAGCAATCAGCCCCAGCATTTT.

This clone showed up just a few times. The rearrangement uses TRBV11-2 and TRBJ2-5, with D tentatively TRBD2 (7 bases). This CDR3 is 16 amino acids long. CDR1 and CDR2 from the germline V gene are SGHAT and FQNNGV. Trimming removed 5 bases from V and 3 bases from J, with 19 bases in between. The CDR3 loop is CASSPAGAGVKETQYF. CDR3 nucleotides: TGTGCCAGCAGCCCTGCGGGGGCAGGGGTGAAAGAGACCCAGTACTTC. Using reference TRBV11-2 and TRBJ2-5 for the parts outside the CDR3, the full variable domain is EAGVAQSPRYKIIEKRQSVAFWCNPISGHATLYWYQQILGQGPKLLIQFQNNGVVDDSQLPKDRFSAERLKGVDSTLKIQPAKLEDSAVYLCASSPAGAGVKETQYFGPGTRLLVL.

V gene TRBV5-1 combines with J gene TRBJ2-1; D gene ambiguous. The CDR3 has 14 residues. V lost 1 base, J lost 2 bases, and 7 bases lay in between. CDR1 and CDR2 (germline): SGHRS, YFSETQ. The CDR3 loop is CASSLPGTYNEQFF. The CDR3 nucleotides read TGCGCCAGCAGCTTGCCAGGTACCTACAATGAGCAGTTCTTC.

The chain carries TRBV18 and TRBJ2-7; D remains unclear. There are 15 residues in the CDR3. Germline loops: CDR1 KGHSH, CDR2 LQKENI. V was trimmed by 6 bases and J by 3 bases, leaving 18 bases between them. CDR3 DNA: TGTGCCAGCTCCGAGGCCGGGTCCTCGGTCTACGAGCAGTACTTC. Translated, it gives CASSEAGSSVYEQYF.

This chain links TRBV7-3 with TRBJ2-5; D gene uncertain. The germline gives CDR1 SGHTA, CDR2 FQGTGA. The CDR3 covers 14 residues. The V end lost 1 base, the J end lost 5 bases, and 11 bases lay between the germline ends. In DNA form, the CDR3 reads TGTGCCAGCAGCTTAAACACCGCTTTGGAGACCCAGTACTTC. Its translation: CASSLNTALETQYF.

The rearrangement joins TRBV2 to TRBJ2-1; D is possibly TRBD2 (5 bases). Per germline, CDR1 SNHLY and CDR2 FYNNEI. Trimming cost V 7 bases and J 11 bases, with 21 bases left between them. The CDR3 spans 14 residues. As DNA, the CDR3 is TGTGCCAGCATACGCTACATAACTGAGGGAAAGCAGTTCTTC. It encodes CASIRYITEGKQFF.

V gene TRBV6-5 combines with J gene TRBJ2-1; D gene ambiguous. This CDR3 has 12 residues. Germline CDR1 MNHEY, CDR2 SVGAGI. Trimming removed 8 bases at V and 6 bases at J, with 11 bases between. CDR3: CASLHLSNEQFF. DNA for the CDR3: TGTGCCAGCTTGCACCTATCCAATGAGCAGTTCTTC.

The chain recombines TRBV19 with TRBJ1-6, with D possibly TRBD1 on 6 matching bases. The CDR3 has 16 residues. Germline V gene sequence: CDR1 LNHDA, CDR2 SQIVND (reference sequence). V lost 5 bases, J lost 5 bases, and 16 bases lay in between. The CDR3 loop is CASSGGLTGDNSPLHF. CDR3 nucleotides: TGTGCCAGTAGTGGAGGATTGACAGGCGATAATTCACCCCTCCACTTT.

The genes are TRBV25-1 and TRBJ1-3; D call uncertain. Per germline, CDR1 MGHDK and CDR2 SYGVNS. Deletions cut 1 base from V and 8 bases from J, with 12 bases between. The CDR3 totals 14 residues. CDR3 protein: CASSESGYPDTIYF. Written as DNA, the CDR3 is TGTGCCAGCAGTGAATCGGGGTACCCGGACACCATATATTTT.

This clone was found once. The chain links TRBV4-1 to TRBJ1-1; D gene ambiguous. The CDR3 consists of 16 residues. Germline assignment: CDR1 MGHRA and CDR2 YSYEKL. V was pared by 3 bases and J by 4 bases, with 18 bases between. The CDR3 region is CASSHRRPLEGTEAFF. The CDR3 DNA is TGCGCCAGCAGCCACCGACGGCCCCTTGAGGGCACTGAAGCTTTCTTT.

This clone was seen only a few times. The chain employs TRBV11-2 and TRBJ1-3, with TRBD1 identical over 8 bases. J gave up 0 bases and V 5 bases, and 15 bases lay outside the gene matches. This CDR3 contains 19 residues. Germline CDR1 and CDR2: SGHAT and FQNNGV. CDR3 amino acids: CASSRGQGSFSSSGNTIYF. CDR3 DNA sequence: TGTGCCAGCAGCCGAGGACAGGGATCCTTCTCGAGCTCTGGAAACACCATATATTTT. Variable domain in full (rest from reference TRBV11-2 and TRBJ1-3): EAGVAQSPRYKIIEKRQSVAFWCNPISGHATLYWYQQILGQGPKLLIQFQNNGVVDDSQLPKDRFSAERLKGVDSTLKIQPAKLEDSAVYLCASSRGQGSFSSSGNTIYFGEGSWLTVV.

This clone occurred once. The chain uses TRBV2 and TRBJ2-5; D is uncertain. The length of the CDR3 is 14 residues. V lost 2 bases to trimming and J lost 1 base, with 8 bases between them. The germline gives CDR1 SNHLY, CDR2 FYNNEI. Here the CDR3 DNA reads TGTGCCAGCAGTGAAAACACCTTCCAAGAGACCCAGTACTTC. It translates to CASSENTFQETQYF.